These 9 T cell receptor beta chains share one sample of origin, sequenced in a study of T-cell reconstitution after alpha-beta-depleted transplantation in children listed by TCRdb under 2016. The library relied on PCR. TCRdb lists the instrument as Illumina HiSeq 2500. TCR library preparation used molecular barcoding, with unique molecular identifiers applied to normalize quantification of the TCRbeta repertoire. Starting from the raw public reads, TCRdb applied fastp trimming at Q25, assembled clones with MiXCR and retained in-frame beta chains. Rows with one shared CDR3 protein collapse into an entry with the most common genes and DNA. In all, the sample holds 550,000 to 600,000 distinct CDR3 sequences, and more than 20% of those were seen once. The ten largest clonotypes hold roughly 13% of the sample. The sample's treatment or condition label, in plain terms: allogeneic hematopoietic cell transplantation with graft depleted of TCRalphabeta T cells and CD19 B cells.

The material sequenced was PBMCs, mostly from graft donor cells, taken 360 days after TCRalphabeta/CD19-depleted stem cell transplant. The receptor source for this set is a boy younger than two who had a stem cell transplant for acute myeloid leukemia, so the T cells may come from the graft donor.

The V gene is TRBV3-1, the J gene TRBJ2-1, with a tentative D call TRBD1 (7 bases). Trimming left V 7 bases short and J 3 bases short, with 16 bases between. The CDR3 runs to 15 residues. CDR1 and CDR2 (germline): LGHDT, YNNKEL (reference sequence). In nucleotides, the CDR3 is TGTGCCAGCACCCAGGGGGGACTTCGCTACAATGAGCAGTTCTTC. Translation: CASTQGGLRYNEQFF.

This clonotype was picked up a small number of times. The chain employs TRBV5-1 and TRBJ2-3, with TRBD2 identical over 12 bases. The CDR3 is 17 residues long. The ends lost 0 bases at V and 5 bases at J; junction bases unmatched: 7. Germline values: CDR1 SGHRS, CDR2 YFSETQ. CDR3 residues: CASSLAGTSGGRDTQYF. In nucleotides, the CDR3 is TGCGCCAGCAGCTTGGCGGGTACTAGCGGGGGGCGAGATACGCAGTATTTT.

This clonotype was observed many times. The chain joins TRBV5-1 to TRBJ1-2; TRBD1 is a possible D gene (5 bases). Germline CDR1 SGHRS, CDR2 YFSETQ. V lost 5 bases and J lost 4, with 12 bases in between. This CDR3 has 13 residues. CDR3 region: CASSFRDGYGYTF. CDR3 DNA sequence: TGCGCCAGCAGTTTCCGGGACGGCTATGGCTACACCTTC. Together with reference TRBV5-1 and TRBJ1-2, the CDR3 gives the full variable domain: KAGVTQTPRYLIKTRGQQVTLSCSPISGHRSVSWYQQTPGQGLQFLFEYFSETQRNKGNFPGRFSGRQFSNSRSEMNVSTLELGDSALYLCASSFRDGYGYTFGSGTRLTVV.

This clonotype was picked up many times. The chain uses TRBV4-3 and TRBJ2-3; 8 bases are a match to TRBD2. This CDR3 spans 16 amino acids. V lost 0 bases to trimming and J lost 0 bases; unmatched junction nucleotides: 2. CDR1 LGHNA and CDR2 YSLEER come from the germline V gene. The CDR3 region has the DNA TGCGCCAGCAGCCAAGATCGCGGGGGGAGCACAGATACGCAGTATTTT. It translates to CASSQDRGGSTDTQYF.

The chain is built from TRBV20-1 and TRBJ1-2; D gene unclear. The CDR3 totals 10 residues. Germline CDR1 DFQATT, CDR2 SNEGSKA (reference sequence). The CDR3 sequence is CAPIDYGYTF. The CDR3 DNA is TGCGCGCCCATTGACTATGGCTACACCTTC.

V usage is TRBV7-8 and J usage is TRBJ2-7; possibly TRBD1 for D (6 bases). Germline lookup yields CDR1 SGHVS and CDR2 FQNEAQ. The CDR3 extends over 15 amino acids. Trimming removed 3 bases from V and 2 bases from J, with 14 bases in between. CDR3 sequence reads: CASSFRDKGPYEQYV. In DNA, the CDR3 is TGTGCCAGCAGCTTCCGGGACAAGGGGCCCTACGAGCAGTACGTC.

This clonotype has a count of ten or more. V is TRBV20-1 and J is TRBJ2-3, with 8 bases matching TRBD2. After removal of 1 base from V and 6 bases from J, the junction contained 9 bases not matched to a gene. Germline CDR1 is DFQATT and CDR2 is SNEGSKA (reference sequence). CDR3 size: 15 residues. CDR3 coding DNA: TGCAGTGCTAGAGCTAATGTCCCTAGCGGGGATACGCAGTATTTT. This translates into CSARANVPSGDTQYF.

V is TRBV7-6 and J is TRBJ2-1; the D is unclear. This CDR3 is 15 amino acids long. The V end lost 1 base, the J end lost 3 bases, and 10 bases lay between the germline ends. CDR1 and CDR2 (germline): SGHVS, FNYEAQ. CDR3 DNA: TGTGCCAGCAGCTTAGAGCCCATGGGCTACAATGAGCAGTTCTTC. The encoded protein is CASSLEPMGYNEQFF.

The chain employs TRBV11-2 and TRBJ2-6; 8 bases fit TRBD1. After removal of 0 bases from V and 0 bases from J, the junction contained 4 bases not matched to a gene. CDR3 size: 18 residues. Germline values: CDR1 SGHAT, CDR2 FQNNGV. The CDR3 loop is CASSLDGTGNSGANVLTF. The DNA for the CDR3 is TGTGCCAGCAGCTTAGACGGGACAGGAAACTCTGGGGCCAACGTCCTGACTTTC.